Below, 20 T cell receptor beta chains from the same sample are listed, as sequenced in a study of blood T cell repertoires in COVID-19. The table came from immunoSEQ multiplex PCR; TCRdb's copy has only in-frame clones and leaves some out. This sample has a few hundred thousand clones, with around 90% found just once. The sample taken for sequencing was peripheral blood. The receptors here all came from a man aged 45-65 years with acute or convalescent COVID-19.

This rearrangement joins TRBV5-1 to TRBJ1-3; D gene ambiguous. Germline CDR1 and CDR2: SGHRS and YFSETQ. Trimming removed 0 bases from V and 5 bases from J, with 12 bases in between. The CDR3 is made up of 15 amino acids. CDR3 sequence reads: CASSLVAGSRNTIYF. In DNA form, the CDR3 reads TGCGCCAGCAGCTTGGTGGCGGGGAGCAGAAACACCATATATTTT.

The gene calls are TRBV4-1 and TRBJ2-2; D is perhaps TRBD2 (5 bases). This CDR3 is 16 amino acids long. Germline-derived CDR1 and CDR2 are MGHRA and YSYEKL. V was shortened by 4 bases and J by 3 bases, with 15 bases between the two germline ends. The CDR3 nucleotides read TGCGCCAGCAGCCGCAGCTCTCGGGGTGACACCGGGGAGCTGTTTTTT. This encodes CASSRSSRGDTGELFF.

The chain carries TRBV6-5 and TRBJ1-5; D may be TRBD1 (5 bases). This CDR3 has 15 residues. Germline CDR1 and CDR2: MNHEY and SVGAGI. Trimming shortened V by 6 bases and J by 4 bases, and 16 bases separated the two germline ends. The CDR3 spells CASRAWAQGNQPQHF. CDR3 bases: TGTGCCAGCAGGGCCTGGGCTCAGGGAAATCAGCCCCAGCATTTT.

This clone was seen a single time. The genes are TRBV3-1 (or the pseudogene TRBV3-2) and TRBJ2-3; no reliable D call. The CDR3 covers 15 residues. V shed 0 bases and J shed 0 bases, with 7 bases lying between them. Germline V gene sequence: CDR1 LGHDT, CDR2 YNNKEL (reference sequence). The CDR3 DNA follows: TGTGCCAGCAGCCAAGACCCTCGGAGCACAGATACGCAGTATTTT. Its protein is CASSQDPRSTDTQYF.

The CDR3 coding sequence is TGTGCCAGCAGCTTTAGAAGCGGGGGCTCCTACAATGAGCAGTTCTTC. As protein: CASSFRSGGSYNEQFF. The rearrangement joins TRBV11-3 to TRBJ2-1, with 8 bases that match TRBD2. Unmatched junction bases numbered 4, after V lost 3 bases and J lost 0 bases. The CDR3 has 16 amino acids. Germline V gene sequence: CDR1 SGHNT, CDR2 YENEEA.

The chain recombines TRBV14 with TRBJ1-2; 7 nucleotides align to TRBD1. Germline CDR1 SGHDN, CDR2 FVKESK. The CDR3 has 15 amino acids. V lost 5 bases and J lost 4; bases outside the gene matches: 10. The CDR3 nucleotides read TGTGCCAGCAGCACCCGGACAGGTGCCCTCTATGGCTACACCTTC. It is translated as CASSTRTGALYGYTF.

This clone was found once. This sequence joins TRBV7-9 and TRBJ2-3, with TRBD2 as a possible D gene (5 bases). The CDR3 spans 16 residues. The germline V and J ends were trimmed by 1 base and 0 bases, with 11 bases remaining between them. The germline V gene encodes CDR1 SEHNR and CDR2 FQNEAQ (reference sequence). CDR3 amino acids: CASSLVADSSTDTQYF. CDR3 DNA: TGTGCCAGCAGCTTAGTTGCGGACTCTAGCACAGATACGCAGTATTTT. The full variable domain, completed using reference TRBV7-9 and TRBJ2-3, is DTGVSQNPRHKITKRGQNVTFRCDPISEHNRLYWYRQTLGQGPEFLTYFQNEAQLEKSRLLSDRFSAERPKGSFSTLEIQRTEQGDSAMYLCASSLVADSSTDTQYFGPGTRLTVL.

The V call is TRBV18, the J call TRBJ1-4; D gene ambiguous. Trimming removed 1 base at V and 0 bases at J, with 6 bases between. The CDR3 is 15 residues long. Germline CDR1 is KGHSH and CDR2 is LQKENI. CDR3 residues: CASSPQGATNEKLFF. For the CDR3, the DNA is TGTGCCAGCTCACCACAGGGAGCAACTAATGAAAAACTGTTTTTT. The whole variable domain, filled in from reference TRBV18 and TRBJ1-4, reads NAGVMQNPRHLVRRRGQEARLRCSPMKGHSHVYWYRQLPEEGLKFMVYLQKENIIDESGMPKERFSAEFPKEGPSILRIQQVVRGDSAAYFCASSPQGATNEKLFFGSGTQLSVL.

The chain employs TRBV4-2 and TRBJ2-6, with 12 bases identical to TRBD1. CDR1 LGHNA and CDR2 YNFKEQ come from the germline V gene. The V gene end was trimmed by 1 base and the J gene end by 3 bases; junction bases not matched to a gene: 4. The CDR3 contains 18 residues. The CDR3 DNA reads TGTGCCAGCAGCCAAGCGGGACAGGGGGCAGGTGGGGCCAACGTCCTGACTTTC. This encodes CASSQAGQGAGGANVLTF.

This clone was seen more than once but under ten times. This chain links TRBV6-5 with TRBJ1-2; 11 positions match TRBD1. This CDR3 has 16 amino acids. The J segment lost 4 bases and the V segment lost 0 bases, leaving 4 bases of the junction unmatched. Per the germline V gene, CDR1 is MNHEY and CDR2 is SVGAGI. The CDR3 loop reads CASSYSRTGGSYGYTF. The CDR3 region has the DNA TGTGCCAGCAGTTACTCCCGGACAGGGGGCTCCTATGGCTACACCTTC.

The chain recombines TRBV2 with TRBJ2-1; 8 bases fit TRBD1. J was trimmed by 8 bases and V by 7 bases; bases with no gene match: 7. Germline V gene data show CDR1 as SNHLY and CDR2 as FYNNEI. The CDR3 is 13 residues long. CDR3 nucleotide sequence: TGTGCCAGCACTCCGGACAGGGACGATGAGCAGTTCTTC. As protein: CASTPDRDDEQFF.

This chain joins TRBV14 and TRBJ2-3; 9 nucleotides agree with TRBD1. This CDR3 spans 15 amino acids. With 7 bases clipped from V and 1 base from J, the junction kept 6 bases outside the gene matches. Germline CDR1 is SGHDN and CDR2 is FVKESK. CDR3 sequence reads: CASTKRTGGTDTQYF. The CDR3 DNA reads TGTGCCAGCACCAAAAGGACAGGGGGCACAGATACGCAGTATTTT.

This clone appeared a few times. V is TRBV30 and J is TRBJ1-1; D gene uncertain. The germline V and J ends were trimmed by 0 bases and 3 bases, with 11 bases remaining between them. CDR3 size: 14 residues. CDR1 is GTSNPN, CDR2 SVGIG, per germline (reference sequence). CDR3 loop: CAWSVLGGHTEAFF. The CDR3 DNA follows: TGTGCCTGGAGTGTACTGGGCGGGCACACTGAAGCTTTCTTT.

This chain links TRBV10-3 with TRBJ1-1; weak D call: TRBD1 (6 bases). The V end lost 6 bases, the J end lost 0 bases, and 11 bases lay between the germline ends. Per the germline V gene, CDR1 is ENHRY and CDR2 is SYGVKD. This CDR3 region has 14 residues. CDR3 amino acids: CAISTGSMNTEAFF. The CDR3 coding sequence is TGTGCCATCAGCACAGGGTCCATGAACACTGAAGCTTTCTTT.

The V and J genes are TRBV3-1 (or the pseudogene TRBV3-2) and TRBJ2-2, with unresolved D. Trimming took 1 base from V and 2 from J, leaving 8 bases between them. Germline values: CDR1 LGHDT, CDR2 YNNKEL (reference sequence). The CDR3 spans 15 residues. DNA for the CDR3: TGTGCCAGCAGCCAAGGACGGGTTAACACCGGGGAGCTGTTTTTT. Protein product: CASSQGRVNTGELFF.

The V gene is TRBV5-1, the J gene TRBJ1-1; 9 bases are a match to TRBD1. V was pared by 0 bases and J by 7 bases, with 7 bases of the junction left unmatched. The germline V gene encodes CDR1 SGHRS and CDR2 YFSETQ. The CDR3 length is 15 residues. CDR3 protein: CASSLASTGGGEAFF. Here the CDR3 DNA reads TGCGCCAGCAGCTTGGCCAGTACAGGGGGCGGTGAAGCTTTCTTT.

The CDR3 is CASSRQGGETQYF. The DNA of the CDR3 is TGTGCCAGCAGCCGACAGGGTGGAGAGACCCAGTACTTC. V usage is TRBV7-2 and J usage is TRBJ2-5; 7 nucleotides match TRBD1. The CDR3 is made up of 13 amino acids. V was pared by 5 bases and J by 4 bases, with 4 bases of the junction left unmatched. The germline gives CDR1 SGHTA, CDR2 FQGNSA.

V is TRBV5-1 and J is TRBJ2-2, with TRBD2 as a possible D gene (6 bases). CDR1 SGHRS and CDR2 YFSETQ come from the germline V gene. V was cut by 7 bases and J by 4 bases, with 11 bases left in between. The CDR3 is 13 residues long. The CDR3 protein is CASSGEGTGELFF. Written as DNA, the CDR3 is TGCGCCAGCTCGGGAGAGGGCACCGGGGAGCTGTTTTTT.

Here the CDR3 DNA reads TGTGCCAGTAGTATTTCCACTTGGCAGGGCCACGAAAAACTGTTTTTT. As protein: CASSISTWQGHEKLFF. This chain connects TRBV19 to TRBJ1-4; TRBD1 is a possible D gene (5 bases). The CDR3 contains 16 residues. V lost 3 bases to trimming and J lost 8 bases, with 19 bases between them. Germline V gene lookup returns CDR1 LNHDA and CDR2 SQIVND (reference sequence). The full variable domain, completed using reference TRBV19 and TRBJ1-4, is DGGITQSPKYLFRKEGQNVTLSCEQNLNHDAMYWYRQDPGQGLRLIYYSQIVNDFQKGDIAEGYSVSREKKESFPLTVTSAQKNPTAFYLCASSISTWQGHEKLFFGSGTQLSVL.

The rearrangement joins TRBV4-2 to TRBJ2-3; 8 bases are a match to TRBD1. The CDR3 is 16 amino acids. The V and J ends lost 0 bases and 6 bases, in that order; junction bases with no gene match: 8. Germline V gives CDR1 LGHNA, CDR2 YNFKEQ. The CDR3 region is CASSQERDQGADTQYF. In nucleotides, the CDR3 is TGTGCCAGCAGCCAAGAAAGGGACCAGGGGGCTGATACGCAGTATTTT.